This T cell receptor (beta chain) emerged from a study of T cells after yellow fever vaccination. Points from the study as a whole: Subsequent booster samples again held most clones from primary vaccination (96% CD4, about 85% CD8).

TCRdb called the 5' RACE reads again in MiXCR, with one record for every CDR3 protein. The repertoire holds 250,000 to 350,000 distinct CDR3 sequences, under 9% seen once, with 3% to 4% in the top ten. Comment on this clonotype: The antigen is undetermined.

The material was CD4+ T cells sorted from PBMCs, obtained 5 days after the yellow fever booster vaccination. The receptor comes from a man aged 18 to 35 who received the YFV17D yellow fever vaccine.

In DNA, the CDR3 is TGCGCCAGCAGCCAAATACCAGGGTCCGGGGGCTATAATTCACCCCTCCACTTT. Translating gives CASSQIPGSGGYNSPLHF. V is TRBV4-3 and J is TRBJ1-6, with TRBD1 as a possible D gene (5 bases). The CDR3 has 18 residues. The germline V gene encodes CDR1 LGHNA and CDR2 YSLEER. V lost 2 bases, J lost 3 bases, and 17 bases lay in between.